Following are 24 T cell receptor beta chains from one sample sequenced in a study of blood T cells in healthy people across ages. Then a second PCR, running about 6 to 12 cycles, was carried out with a sample-barcoded 5' primer and a J-beta primer mix. TCRdb re-called the 5' RACE reads with MiXCR, one entry per CDR3 protein. The data hold around 870,000 distinct CDR3 sequences, with 29% observed a single time. Sequenced material: blood. Every receptor here comes from a woman at least 80 years old in good health.

The sample holds a few counts of this clonotype. J is TRBJ2-3 and V is TRBV30; no definite D call. V was cut by 2 bases and J by 5 bases, with 14 bases left in between. CDR3 length: 14 residues. Germline V gives CDR1 GTSNPN, CDR2 SVGIG (reference sequence). CDR3 nucleotides: TGTGCCTGGAGTAACCTCCGTAGAGAAGATACGCAGTATTTT. This sequence encodes CAWSNLRREDTQYF. Filled out from reference TRBV30 and TRBJ2-3, the complete variable domain reads SQTIHQWPATLVQPVGSPLSLECTVEGTSNPNLYWYRQAAGRGLQLLFYSVGIGQISSEVPQNLSASRPQDRQFILSSKKLLLSDSGFYLCAWSNLRREDTQYFGPGTRLTVL.

In its sample, this clonotype was seen a few times. This chain uses TRBV20-1 with TRBJ1-4; D is ambiguous. Germline assignment: CDR1 DFQATT and CDR2 SNEGSKA (reference sequence). The CDR3 extends over 16 amino acids. The V gene lost 0 bases and the J gene lost 8 bases, with 19 bases spanning the gap. CDR3 sequence (DNA): TGCAGTGCTAGAGATTCTTCGAGTCAGGCTCTGGAAAAACTGTTTTTT. Its translation: CSARDSSSQALEKLFF.

As for this clonotype: A much larger clone differs by one base, so this may be a read error. The rearrangement links TRBV4-3 to TRBJ1-4, with TRBD1 as a possible D gene (5 bases). This CDR3 is 14 amino acids long. Germline V gives CDR1 LGHNA, CDR2 YSLEER. The V and J ends lost 2 bases and 8 bases respectively, with 12 bases between them. The CDR3 loop is CASSQQGDWEKLFF. CDR3 DNA sequence: TGCGCCAGCAGCCAACAGGGCGATTGGGAAAAACTGTTTTTT.

The table lists this clonotype with many counts. The rearrangement links TRBV14 to TRBJ2-5, with unresolved D. The V gene's germline CDR1 is SGHDN and CDR2 FVKESK. V gave up 4 bases and J gave up 1 base, with 7 bases separating them. This CDR3 comprises 13 residues. The CDR3, as DNA: TGTGCCAGCAGCCGGGATTTCCAAGAGACCCAGTACTTC. This encodes CASSRDFQETQYF.

This clonotype showed up many times. The chain's CDR3 is CASSLSGSGRGYTF. The CDR3 DNA is TGCGCCAGCAGCTTGTCAGGGTCTGGGCGAGGCTACACCTTC. J is TRBJ1-2 and V is TRBV5-1, with D possibly being TRBD1 (5 bases). There are 14 residues in the CDR3. The germline V and J ends were trimmed by 1 base and 8 bases, with 15 bases remaining between them. CDR1 SGHRS and CDR2 YFSETQ come from the germline V gene. The full variable domain, its missing parts supplied by reference TRBV5-1 and TRBJ1-2, is KAGVTQTPRYLIKTRGQQVTLSCSPISGHRSVSWYQQTPGQGLQFLFEYFSETQRNKGNFPGRFSGRQFSNSRSEMNVSTLELGDSALYLCASSLSGSGRGYTFGSGTRLTVV.

In this sample, this clonotype turned up many times. V gene TRBV28 combines with J gene TRBJ2-1; 7 bases are shared with TRBD2. The CDR3 is 14 amino acids. V shed 6 bases and J 3 bases; nucleotides not matched to a gene: 5. Germline V gene sequence: CDR1 MDHEN, CDR2 SYDVKM. CDR3 sequence: CASRGGGSYNEQFF. The CDR3 coding sequence is TGTGCCAGCAGAGGCGGGGGTAGCTACAATGAGCAGTTCTTC. Full variable domain (missing parts from reference TRBV28 and TRBJ2-1): DVKVTQSSRYLVKRTGEKVFLECVQDMDHENMFWYRQDPGLGLRLIYFSYDVKMKEKGDIPEGYSVSREKKERFSLILESASTNQTSMYLCASRGGGSYNEQFFGPGTRLTVL.

This clonotype was picked up a small number of times. This rearrangement joins TRBV25-1 to TRBJ1-4; no firm D call. The length of the CDR3 is 16 residues. CDR1 and CDR2 from the germline V gene are MGHDK and SYGVNS. V dropped 3 bases and J dropped 4 bases, with 15 bases sitting between them. DNA of the CDR3: TGTGCCAGCAGTGAGGGAAAGGGAGGCGATAATGAAAAACTGTTTTTT. Protein sequence: CASSEGKGGDNEKLFF.

Worth noting for this clonotype: The CDR3 does not close with the conserved phenylalanine or tryptophan, likely indicating a read error. J is TRBJ2-6 and V is TRBV7-2; D not certain. Trimming pared 11 bases from V and 2 bases from J, leaving 16 bases between. CDR3 length: 15 amino acids. Germline-derived CDR1 and CDR2 are SGHTA and FQGNSA. CDR3 sequence: CASSLPAAGANVLTV. CDR3 nucleotides: TGTGCCTCTTCCCTGCCTGCGGCTGGGGCCAACGTCCTGACTGTC.

This clonotype was seen more than once but under ten times. The chain recombines TRBV3-1 with TRBJ2-1; 7 bases fit TRBD1. Germline V lookup: CDR1 LGHDT, CDR2 YNNKEL (reference sequence). The CDR3 has 17 amino acids. With V trimmed by 0 bases and J by 8 bases, 13 bases remained unmatched. As DNA, the CDR3 is TGTGCCAGCAGCCAAGATGCCGGGACAGTCATATTGTATGAGCAGTTCTTC. Encoded protein: CASSQDAGTVILYEQFF.

This clonotype has ten or more counts. The chain employs TRBV7-2 and TRBJ2-1; D gene ambiguous. Germline-derived CDR1 and CDR2 are SGHTA and FQGNSA. CDR3 size: 13 residues. V dropped 3 bases and J dropped 4 bases, with 7 bases sitting between them. Written as DNA, the CDR3 is TGTGCCAGCAGCTTGCAAAGATACAATGAGCAGTTCTTC. It specifies CASSLQRYNEQFF.

This clonotype was detected many times. The chain carries TRBV12-3 or TRBV12-4 and TRBJ1-1; D remains unclear. Between the trimmed V and J ends, which lost 5 bases and 4 bases, there was a span of 11 bases. This CDR3 is built from 13 residues. CDR3 loop: CASSREEGTEAFF. In nucleotides, the CDR3 is TGTGCCAGCAGTCGAGAGGAGGGCACTGAAGCTTTCTTT.

The chain recombines TRBV6-2 or TRBV6-3 with TRBJ2-1; tentatively, D is TRBD1 or TRBD2 (5 bases each). The DNA end favors TRBJ2-7, so the J call may be wrong. The germline V gene has CDR1 MNHEY and CDR2 SVGEGT. The CDR3 is 15 residues long. The CDR3 sequence is CASSVGESSYNEQYF. The CDR3 DNA reads TGTGCCAGCAGTGTGGGGGAGAGCTCCTACAATGAGCAGTACTTC.

This clonotype appeared many times. This chain links TRBV5-1 with TRBJ1-2; TRBD1 matches 8 bases. CDR1 and CDR2 (germline): SGHRS, YFSETQ. CDR3 length equals 13 residues. Trimming at V came to 4 bases and at J to 5 bases, leaving 4 bases not matched to a gene. The CDR3 nucleotides read TGCGCCAGCAGCGAAGGACAGGGTTATGGCTACACCTTC. This sequence encodes CASSEGQGYGYTF.

V gene TRBV6-2 or TRBV6-3 combines with J gene TRBJ1-1; 7 nucleotides match TRBD1. The junction had 15 bases not matched to a gene; V was cut back by 6 bases and J by 2 bases. Germline assignment: CDR1 MNHEY and CDR2 SVGEGT. The CDR3 covers 17 residues. The DNA for the CDR3 is TGTGCCAGCAGAAAGTCCCCGACAGGGAGTAGAAACACTGAAGCTTTCTTT. Amino acid sequence: CASRKSPTGSRNTEAFF.

The chain carries TRBV7-2 and TRBJ1-2, with TRBD1 identical over 7 bases. With V trimmed by 0 bases and J by 6 bases, 7 bases remained unmatched. The CDR3 is made up of 15 amino acids. Germline assignment: CDR1 SGHTA and CDR2 FQGNSA. Here the CDR3 DNA reads TGTGCCAGCAGCTTAGCGAGAAGACAGGGCCATGGCTACACCTTC. Its protein is CASSLARRQGHGYTF. Based on the CDR3 plus reference TRBV7-2 and TRBJ1-2, the full variable domain is GAGVSQSPSNKVTEKGKDVELRCDPISGHTALYWYRQSLGQGLEFLIYFQGNSAPDKSGLPSDRFSAERTGGSVSTLTIQRTQQEDSAVYLCASSLARRQGHGYTFGSGTRLTVV.

With regard to this clonotype: This may arise from a read error, as a much more abundant clone is one base away. The V call is TRBV6-2 or TRBV6-3, the J call TRBJ2-1; no definite D call. The CDR3 totals 11 residues. Germline V lookup: CDR1 MNHEY, CDR2 SVGEGT. The CDR3 DNA reads TGTACCAGCAGTTACGACAATGAGCAGTTCTTC. It translates to CTSSYDNEQFF.

This rearrangement joins TRBV5-1 to TRBJ2-7, with TRBD1 matching 7 bases. CDR3 length: 15 amino acids. The junction had 7 bases not matched to a gene; V was cut back by 4 bases and J by 0 bases. The germline V gene encodes CDR1 SGHRS and CDR2 YFSETQ. The CDR3 DNA follows: TGCGCCAGCAGCCAATGGGACAGCAGCTCCTACGAGCAGTACTTC. This gives the protein CASSQWDSSSYEQYF. The full variable domain, its missing parts supplied by reference TRBV5-1 and TRBJ2-7, is KAGVTQTPRYLIKTRGQQVTLSCSPISGHRSVSWYQQTPGQGLQFLFEYFSETQRNKGNFPGRFSGRQFSNSRSEMNVSTLELGDSALYLCASSQWDSSSYEQYFGPGTRLTVT.

The chain combines TRBV14 with TRBJ1-2, with D possibly matching TRBD1 (6 bases). Germline CDR1 and CDR2: SGHDN and FVKESK. CDR3 size: 16 residues. The V gene lost 3 bases and the J gene lost 4 bases, with 18 bases spanning the gap. CDR3 in amino acids: CASSHLPGGGLYGYTF. The DNA of the CDR3 is TGTGCCAGCAGCCATCTTCCCGGCGGGGGGCTCTATGGCTACACCTTC.

In its sample, this clonotype was seen many times. The chain links TRBV27 to TRBJ2-7; weak D call: TRBD2 (5 bases). The CDR3 has 14 amino acids. CDR1 MNHEY and CDR2 SMNVEV come from the germline V gene (reference sequence). Trimming pared 2 bases from V and 4 bases from J, leaving 12 bases between. CDR3 bases: TGTGCCAGCAGTTTAAAGGATCGGGGTTACGAGCAGTACTTC. Amino acids: CASSLKDRGYEQYF.

V gene TRBV7-2 combines with J gene TRBJ1-1; TRBD1 matches at 7 bases. The V segment lost 1 base and the J segment 0 bases; nucleotides outside the gene matches: 2. The CDR3 is 15 residues long. Germline V CDR1 and CDR2: SGHTA, FQGNSA. The CDR3 DNA sequence: TGTGCCAGCAGCTTAGAGGGGGCATTGAACACTGAAGCTTTCTTT. This encodes CASSLEGALNTEAFF. Variable domain in full (rest from reference TRBV7-2 and TRBJ1-1): GAGVSQSPSNKVTEKGKDVELRCDPISGHTALYWYRQSLGQGLEFLIYFQGNSAPDKSGLPSDRFSAERTGGSVSTLTIQRTQQEDSAVYLCASSLEGALNTEAFFGQGTRLTVV.

Many counts were recorded for this clonotype. The chain recombines TRBV20-1 with TRBJ2-1; TRBD2 might be the D (6 bases). The V and J ends lost 0 bases and 4 bases respectively, with 13 bases between them. The length of the CDR3 is 15 residues. Germline loops: CDR1 DFQATT, CDR2 SNEGSKA (reference sequence). As DNA, the CDR3 is TGCAGTGCTAGAGATGGGGGGACGGATTACAATGAGCAGTTCTTC. Protein product: CSARDGGTDYNEQFF.

This clonotype has a handful of counts. V is TRBV2 and J is TRBJ1-3; D is unclear. The ends were cut back, 9 bases at V and 0 bases at J, with 12 bases in the middle. Germline CDR1 and CDR2: SNHLY and FYNNEI. This CDR3 contains 14 residues. The CDR3 sequence is CASMNGPSGNTIYF. CDR3 bases: TGTGCCAGTATGAACGGTCCCTCTGGAAACACCATATATTTT. Combining the CDR3 with reference TRBV2 and TRBJ1-3 gives the whole variable domain EPEVTQTPSHQVTQMGQEVILRCVPISNHLYFYWYRQILGQKVEFLVSFYNNEISEKSEIFDDQFSVERPDGSNFTLKIRSTKLEDSAMYFCASMNGPSGNTIYFGEGSWLTVV.

The V and J genes are TRBV7-3 and TRBJ2-1; TRBD2 aligns across 9 bases. Germline CDR1 is SGHTA and CDR2 is FQGTGA. The CDR3 is 16 residues long. Unmatched junction bases numbered 7, after V lost 3 bases and J lost 4 bases. For the CDR3, the DNA is TGTGCCAGCAGCTTCGTTGGCGGGGGGGGTTACAATGAGCAGTTCTTC. It yields the protein CASSFVGGGGYNEQFF.

This clonotype was seen repeatedly, ten times or more. This chain joins TRBV6-1 and TRBJ2-1; a weak D match, TRBD1 (6 bases). CDR3 length: 16 amino acids. Trimming shortened V by 4 bases and J by 2 bases, and 15 bases separated the two germline ends. Per germline, CDR1 MNHNS and CDR2 SASEGT. The CDR3 nucleotides are TGTGCCAGCAGTGGGAACCCACAGGGTACCTACAATGAGCAGTTCTTC. As protein: CASSGNPQGTYNEQFF.